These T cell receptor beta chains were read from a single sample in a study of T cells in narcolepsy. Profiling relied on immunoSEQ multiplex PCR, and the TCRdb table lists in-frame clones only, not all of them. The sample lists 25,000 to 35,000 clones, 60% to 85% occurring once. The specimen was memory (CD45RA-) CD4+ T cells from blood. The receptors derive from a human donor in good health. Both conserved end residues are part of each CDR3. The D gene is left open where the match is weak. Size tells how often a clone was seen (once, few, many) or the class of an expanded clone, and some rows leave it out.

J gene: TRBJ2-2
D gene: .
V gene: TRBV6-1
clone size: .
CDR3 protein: CAARTVTNTGELFF
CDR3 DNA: TGTGCCGCCCGGACAGTTACGAACACCGGGGAGCTGTTTTTT

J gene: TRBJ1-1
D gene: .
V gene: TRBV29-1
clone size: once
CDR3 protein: CSVQLHRQTAEAFF
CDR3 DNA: TGCAGCGTCCAACTCCATCGACAGACCGCTGAAGCTTTCTTT

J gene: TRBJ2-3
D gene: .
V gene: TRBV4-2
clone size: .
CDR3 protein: CASSRLVTDTQYF
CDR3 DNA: TGTGCCAGCAGCCGACTAGTAACAGATACGCAGTATTTT

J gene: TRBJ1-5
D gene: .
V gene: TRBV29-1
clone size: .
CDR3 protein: CSVKGNSNQPQHF
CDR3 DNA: TGCAGCGTTAAGGGAAACAGCAATCAGCCCCAGCATTTT

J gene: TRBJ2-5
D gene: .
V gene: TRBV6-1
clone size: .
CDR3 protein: CASSEAGFLQETQYF
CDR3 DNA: TGTGCCAGCAGTGAAGCGGGGTTTCTTCAGGAGACCCAGTACTTC

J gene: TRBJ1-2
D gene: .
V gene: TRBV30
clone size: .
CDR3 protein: CAWSGFYGYTF
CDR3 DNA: TGTGCCTGGAGTGGGTTCTATGGCTACACCTTC

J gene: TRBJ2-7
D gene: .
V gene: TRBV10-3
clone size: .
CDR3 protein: CASSSAGQSSSYEQYF
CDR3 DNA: TGTGCCAGCAGTTCCGCGGGACAGTCAAGCTCCTACGAGCAGTACTTC

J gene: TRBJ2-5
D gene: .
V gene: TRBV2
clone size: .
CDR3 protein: CASSEALQGKQETQYF
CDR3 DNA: TGTGCCAGCAGTGAAGCGCTTCAGGGGAAACAAGAGACCCAGTACTTC

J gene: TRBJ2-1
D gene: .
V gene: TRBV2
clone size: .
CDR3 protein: CASTTTRSSYNEQFF
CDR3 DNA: TGTGCCAGCACTACAACAAGGAGCTCCTACAATGAGCAGTTCTTC

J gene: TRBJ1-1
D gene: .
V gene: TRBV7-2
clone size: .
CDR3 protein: CASSLYEGRAVFF
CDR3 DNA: TGTGCCAGCAGCCTCTATGAGGGACGGGCTGTATTCTTT

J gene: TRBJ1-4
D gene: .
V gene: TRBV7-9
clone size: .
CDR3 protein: CASSQMANEKLFF
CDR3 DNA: TGTGCCAGCAGCCAGATGGCTAATGAAAAACTGTTTTTT

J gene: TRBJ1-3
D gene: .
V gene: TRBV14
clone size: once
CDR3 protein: CASRPTGFSGNTIYF
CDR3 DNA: TGTGCCAGCAGACCCACAGGGTTCTCTGGAAACACCATATATTTT

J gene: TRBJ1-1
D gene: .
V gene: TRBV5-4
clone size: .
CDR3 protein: CASSLGSDNTEAFF
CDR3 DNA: TGTGCCAGCAGCTTGGGGTCCGATAACACTGAAGCTTTCTTT

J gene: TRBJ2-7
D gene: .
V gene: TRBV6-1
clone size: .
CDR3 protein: CASSPGSGGVHEQYF
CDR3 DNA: TGTGCCAGCAGTCCCGGTTCAGGGGGGGTCCACGAGCAGTACTTC

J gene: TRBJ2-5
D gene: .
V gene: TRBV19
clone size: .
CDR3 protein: CASSIAGAGTQYF
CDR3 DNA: TGTGCCAGTAGTATAGCGGGGGCTGGGACCCAGTACTTC

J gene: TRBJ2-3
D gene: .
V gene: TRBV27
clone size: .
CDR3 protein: CASSVARGERDTQYF
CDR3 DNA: TGTGCCAGCAGCGTCGCCCGTGGAGAACGGGATACGCAGTATTTT

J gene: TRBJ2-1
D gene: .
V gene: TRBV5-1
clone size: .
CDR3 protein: CASSLGLVAVNEQFF
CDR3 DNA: TGCGCCAGCAGCTTGGGGCTAGTTGCGGTCAATGAGCAGTTCTTC

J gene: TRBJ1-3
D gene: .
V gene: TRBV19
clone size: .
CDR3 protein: CASRLFSGNTIYF
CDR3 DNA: TGTGCCAGCAGACTGTTCTCTGGAAACACCATATATTTT

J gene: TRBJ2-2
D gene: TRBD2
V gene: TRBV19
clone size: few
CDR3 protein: CASRGTSWTGELFF
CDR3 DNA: TGTGCCAGTAGGGGGACTAGCTGGACCGGGGAGCTGTTTTTT

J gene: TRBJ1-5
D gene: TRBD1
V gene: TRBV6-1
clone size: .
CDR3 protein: CASSPLGQSNQPQHF
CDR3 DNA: TGTGCCAGCAGCCCCTTGGGACAGTCAAATCAGCCCCAGCATTTT

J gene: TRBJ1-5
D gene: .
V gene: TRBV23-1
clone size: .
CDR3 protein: CASSQWGFEGNQPQHF
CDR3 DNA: TGCGCCAGCAGTCAGTGGGGATTTGAAGGCAATCAGCCCCAGCATTTT

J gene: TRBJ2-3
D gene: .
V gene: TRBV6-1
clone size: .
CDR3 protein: CASRGGGTDTQYF
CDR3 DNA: TGTGCCAGCAGGGGAGGTGGGACAGATACGCAGTATTTT

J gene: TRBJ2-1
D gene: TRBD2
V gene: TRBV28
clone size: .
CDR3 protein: CASSFGPLMGEGLRGNEQFF
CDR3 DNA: TGTGCCAGCAGTTTCGGCCCCCTTATGGGGGAGGGCCTTCGAGGCAATGAGCAGTTCTTC

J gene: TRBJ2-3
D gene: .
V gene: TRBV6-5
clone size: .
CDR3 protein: CASSSRQGTDTQYF
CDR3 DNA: TGTGCCAGCAGTTCCCGCCAGGGCACAGATACGCAGTATTTT

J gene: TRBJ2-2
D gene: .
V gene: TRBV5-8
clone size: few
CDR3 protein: CASSLEHLYTGELFF
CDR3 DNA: TGTGCCAGCAGCTTGGAGCACCTATACACCGGGGAGCTGTTTTTT

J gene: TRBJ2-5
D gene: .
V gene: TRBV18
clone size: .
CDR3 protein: CASTMGTLETQYF
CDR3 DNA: TGTGCCAGCACGATGGGTACACTGGAGACCCAGTACTTC